This T cell receptor beta chain was recovered during a study of blood T cells in healthy people across ages (dated by TCRdb to about 2015). About the full investigation: In model experiments, roughly one uniquely barcoded TCR beta cDNA molecule per two T cells was captured by template switching. The donors were divided into four age groups: young (average about 15 years), middle-aged (about 39), aged (about 61) and long-lived (about 90). Donors of different ages were randomly distributed across sequencing lanes to avoid experimental bias. For two donors (one aged 18 to 30 and one aged 80 or older), the study analyzed two additional independent replicas of 1 million unique cDNA reads from the same blood draw. The study measured age-related changes in TCR beta repertoire diversity using deep sequencing normalized with unique cDNA molecular identifiers. Overall study outcomes, separate from this receptor: Conclusive comparison of naive and antigen-experienced compartments was prevented by the profiling of bulk unsorted PBMCs. As age increased, observed TCR beta diversity per million T cells dropped in a roughly linear way, and a significant reduction was already evident by age 40. Estimates of total diversity based on one million sequenced T cells were considered lower bounds and underestimates. Because donor CMV infection status was unknown, age-related changes in expanded clonotypes were potentially confounded. Compared with the aged group, the long-lived group had more naive CD4+ T cells, fewer expanded clones and increased TCR diversity, a pattern suggesting age selection. Observed TCR beta diversity correlated strongly with the percentage of naive T cells measured by flow cytometry.

The donors were 40 or so Caucasian individuals from Russia, aged roughly 6 to 100 years, who were systemically healthy. Ten milliliters of peripheral blood were drawn from each donor into EDTA-treated Vacutainer tubes. Ficoll-Paque density-gradient centrifugation was used to isolate PBMCs, with at least 6.5 million per sample. Trizol reagent was used to extract total RNA from the PBMCs, yielding at least 6 micrograms per sample. For every donor, flow cytometry on a PBMC aliquot measured the percentage of naive CD45RAhigh/CD27high T cells. Library creation used 5' RACE. The data were produced on an Illumina HiSeq 2500. A second PCR of roughly 6 to 11 cycles was performed with a sample-barcoded 5' primer and a J-beta primer mix. A template-switch 5' adaptor carrying 12 random nucleotides introduced a unique molecular identifier onto each TCR beta cDNA molecule. Each sample yielded at least 3 million CDR3-containing paired-end reads. All of the RNA was converted into first-strand cDNA using the Mint cDNA synthesis kit, with a TRBC-specific oligonucleotide serving as the primer. Following uracil-DNA glycosylase treatment, a first 18-cycle PCR with universal primers M1SS and BC2_uni_R was performed on all cDNA. Per the original workflow: For normalization, 1 million high-quality reads were randomly selected from each sample, with every read carrying a distinct molecular identifier. Instead of being binned into consensus sequences, reads with shared molecular identifiers were discarded. CDR3 identification, clonotype clustering and error correction used MiTCR with a Q25 quality threshold and the strictest error-elimination algorithm. A nonparametric unseen species model using Euler transformation provided a lower-bound estimate of total TCR beta diversity. The public reads were quality trimmed at Q25 with fastp and then assembled into clones with MiXCR by TCRdb, keeping productive beta chains. CDR3 protein duplicates are merged, each entry listing the most common genes and DNA. None of the V and J calls come from the authors' own analysis; TCRdb made them. Counted in this sample were some 1,500,000 distinct CDR3 sequences; about 42% of them appeared once. Clones ranked in the top ten supply about 4% of the sample.

Turning to this clonotype: Its antigen is currently not known. No much larger clonotype is one base removed from it; base qualities were not supplied.

CDR1 and CDR2 are drawn from the germline V gene (reference sequence): LGHDT, YNNKEL. Reading from cysteine to phenylalanine, the CDR3 counts 14 amino acids. The retained sequence is limited to the CDR3, 42 bases, with the frame set at the first base. The germline V and J ends show losses of 4 bases and 7 bases respectively, and no gene match explains 5 bases of the junction. The sequence joins TRBV3-1 to TRBJ1-5; the central 9 bases match TRBD1. Material for sequencing was blood. The TCR sequence derives from a woman aged 18-29 years in good health. The CDR3 protein: CASSRGTGRQPQHF. The DNA is as follows: TGTGCCAGCAGCCGGGGGACAGGGAGACAGCCCCAGCATTTT.